Sequencing of this T cell receptor beta chain was carried out in a study of blood T cell repertoires in COVID-19. Only one count was recorded for this clone. Authors' analysis steps: Amplification of reference gene primers provided the estimated nucleated cell counts. The protocol was immunoSEQ multiplex PCR, while the TCRdb copy is restricted to in-frame clones and leaves out a portion. V and J calls and clone size come straight from that table; D and trimming were deduced from the DNA. This table has approximately 150,000 clones, approximately 81% appearing once. Individuals drawn from about two dozen US areas were about 18 to 90 years old. Cohort 3 recovery required two negative PCRs, clearance, or symptom resolution. This CDR3 comprises 12 residues. V was clipped by 7 bases and J by 4 bases, with 10 bases between them.

The chain recombines TRBV12-3 or TRBV12-4 with TRBJ1-2; D uncertain. Sequencing input: PBMCs or T cells enriched from blood (not recorded which). This receptor was taken from a woman in her 50s who had recovered from COVID-19. CDR3 bases: TGTGCCAGCAAATACGGGGTCTATGGCTACACCTTC. Amino acid sequence: CASKYGVYGYTF.